The TCR beta chain under discussion was sequenced for a study of Graves' ophthalmopathy and Graves' hyperthyroidism. The study, taken as a whole, reports: Prediction of ophthalmopathy progression reached around 71% sensitivity and around 72% specificity.

Of note for this clonotype: What it binds is unknown. A read error is likely, as this CDR3 ends without the conserved phenylalanine or tryptophan. It is unclear where the CDR3 begins or ends on the DNA, so no DNA is shown, and the CDR3 is as TCRdb lists it.

Eligible hyperthyroidism cases comprised new diagnoses of under 2 months' duration in individuals aged 18 to 65. The CDR3 adds up to 10 amino acids, both ends counted. Germline V CDR1 and CDR2: MNHEY, SMNVEV (reference sequence). Amplification of the TCR beta CDR3 regions used RNA transcripts (as template). First-round RT-PCR relied on HTBI primers, and a second-round multiplex PCR came next. One entry per CDR3 protein results from TCRdb running MiXCR on the multiplex PCR reads. The sample yields about 380,000 distinct CDR3 sequences, over 15% seen once. This chain joins TRBV27 and TRBJ1-1. Sequencing used peripheral blood. The source is a woman under 30 with stable Graves' hyperthyroidism. The chain's CDR3 is CASPNTEACL.